This entry lists 7 T cell receptor beta chains sequenced from one sample in a study of T cells in tuberculosis. Measured with immunoSEQ multiplex PCR; TCRdb has only the in-frame clones, and not every one. The sample gives some 47,000 clones, about 96% of which show up once; around 7% is in the top ten. Sequencing was performed on PBMCs. The source of these receptors is a donor aged 10-29 years with latent tuberculosis or without tuberculosis infection.

This sequence joins TRBV6-6 and TRBJ1-1; D call uncertain. Germline CDR1 is MNHNY and CDR2 is SVGAGI (reference sequence). Deletions cut 1 base from V and 0 bases from J, with 9 bases between. CDR3 length: 15 residues. The CDR3 sequence is CASSYLDNVNTEAFF. The CDR3 DNA is TGTGCCAGCAGTTACTTAGACAACGTGAACACTGAAGCTTTCTTT.

The chain couples TRBV7-8 to TRBJ2-7, with D unclear. The CDR3 is 13 residues long. Germline V CDR1 and CDR2: SGHVS, FQNEAQ. V was pared by 5 bases and J by 4 bases, with 12 bases between. The CDR3 reads CASSLQITYEQYF. The CDR3 DNA reads as TGTGCCAGCAGCCTACAGATTACTTACGAGCAGTACTTC.

This clone has only one observation. The chain combines TRBV11-2 with TRBJ1-1; D is perhaps TRBD1 (6 bases). Trimming took 4 bases from V and 5 from J, leaving 17 bases between them. Germline V CDR1 and CDR2: SGHAT, FQNNGV. The CDR3 is 15 amino acids. CDR3 sequence: CASSSPGGGRTEAFF. The CDR3 coding sequence is TGTGCCAGCAGCTCTCCGGGAGGGGGTCGGACTGAAGCTTTCTTT.

The CDR3 region is CASRRGLQNTGELFF. CDR3 nucleotides: TGTGCCAGCAGAAGGGGGCTTCAGAACACCGGGGAGCTGTTTTTT. V gene TRBV7-6 combines with J gene TRBJ2-2; 7 bases line up with TRBD1. The CDR3 loop spans 15 amino acids. Per germline, CDR1 SGHVS and CDR2 FNYEAQ. V gave up 6 bases and J gave up 1 base; unmatched junction bases: 5. The full variable domain, its missing parts supplied by reference TRBV7-6 and TRBJ2-2, is GAGVSQSPRYKVTKRGQDVALRCDPISGHVSLYWYRQALGQGPEFLTYFNYEAQQDKSGLPNDRFSAERPEGSISTLTIQRTEQRDSAMYRCASRRGLQNTGELFFGEGSRLTVL.

The chain couples TRBV6-5 to TRBJ2-7; D not certain. This CDR3 spans 10 amino acids. CDR1 is MNHEY, CDR2 SVGAGI, per germline. V lost 5 bases and J lost 4, with 3 bases in between. As DNA, the CDR3 is TGTGCCAGCAGTACTTACGAGCAGTACTTC. Translating it yields CASSTYEQYF.

The V gene is TRBV5-4, the J gene TRBJ2-3; possible D gene TRBD2, 6 bases. V was trimmed by 9 bases and J by 0 bases, leaving 11 bases between them. Germline CDR1 is SGHNT and CDR2 is YYREEE (reference sequence). CDR3 size: 13 residues. CDR3 residues: CANEAGSTDTQYF. CDR3 bases: TGTGCCAACGAGGCGGGAAGCACAGATACGCAGTATTTT.

The chain is built from TRBV5-1 and TRBJ2-2; 7 bases match TRBD1. Germline CDR1 SGHRS, CDR2 YFSETQ. Losses at the gene ends were 2 bases for V and 5 bases for J; bases not matched to a gene: 6. This CDR3 is built from 15 residues. Here the CDR3 reads CASSFRSRGTGELFF. Here the CDR3 DNA reads TGCGCCAGCAGCTTTCGGTCCAGGGGGACCGGGGAGCTGTTTTTT.